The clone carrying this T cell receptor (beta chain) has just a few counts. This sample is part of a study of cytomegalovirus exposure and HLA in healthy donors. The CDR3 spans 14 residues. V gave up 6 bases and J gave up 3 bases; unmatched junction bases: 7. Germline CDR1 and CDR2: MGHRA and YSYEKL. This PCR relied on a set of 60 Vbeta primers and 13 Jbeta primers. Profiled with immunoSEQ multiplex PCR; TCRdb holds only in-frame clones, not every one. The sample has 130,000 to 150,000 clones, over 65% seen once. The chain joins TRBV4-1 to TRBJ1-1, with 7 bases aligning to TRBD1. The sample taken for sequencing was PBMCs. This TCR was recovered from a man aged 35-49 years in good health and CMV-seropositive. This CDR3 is CASRSRTGDTEAFF. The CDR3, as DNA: TGCGCCAGCAGATCTCGGACAGGAGACACTGAAGCTTTCTTT.